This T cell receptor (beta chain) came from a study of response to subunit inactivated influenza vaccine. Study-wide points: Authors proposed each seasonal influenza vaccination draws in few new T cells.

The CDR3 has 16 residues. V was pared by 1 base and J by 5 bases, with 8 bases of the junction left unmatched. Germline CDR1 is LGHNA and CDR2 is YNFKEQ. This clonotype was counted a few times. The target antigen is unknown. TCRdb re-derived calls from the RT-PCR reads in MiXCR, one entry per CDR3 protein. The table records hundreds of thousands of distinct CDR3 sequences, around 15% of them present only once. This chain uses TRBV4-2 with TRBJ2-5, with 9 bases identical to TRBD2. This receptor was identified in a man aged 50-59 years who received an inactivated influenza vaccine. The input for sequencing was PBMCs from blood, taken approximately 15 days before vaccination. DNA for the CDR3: TGTGCCAGCAGCCAAGGAGCGCGGGGGGGCGTTGAGACCCAGTACTTC. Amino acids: CASSQGARGGVETQYF.